The T cell receptor beta chain described here comes from a study of blood T cell repertoires in COVID-19. Study-level background: Italy, Spain and the United States were the sources of the convalescent and acute COVID-19 samples. PBMCs, B-cell-depleted T cells, or T cells provided the cDNA or gDNA that made up the material.

How the authors handled the data: Reference gene primer amplification gave nucleated cell count estimates. Data came from immunoSEQ multiplex PCR; TCRdb stores just in-frame clones and leaves some out. V and J calls plus clone size are reproduced from that table; the DNA served to infer D and trimming. The sample includes over 95,000 clones, less than 85% of them seen just once. This sequence originates from a woman of 80 years or more with active or convalescent COVID-19. Material: peripheral blood.

The CDR3 loop reads CATSDLREQGQFF. CDR3 in DNA: TGTGCCACCAGTGATCTTAGGGAACAGGGACAGTTCTTC. The chain is built from TRBV24-1 and TRBJ2-1, with D perhaps matching TRBD1 (6 bases). Germline CDR1 reads KGHDR; CDR2 reads SFDVKD. The CDR3 length is 13 residues. Trimming cost V 3 bases and J 13 bases, with 15 bases left between them.